The rows below give T cell receptor beta chains drawn from one sample of a study of cytomegalovirus exposure and HLA in healthy donors. The data were produced by immunoSEQ multiplex PCR, yet TCRdb's version contains in-frame clones alone and is incomplete. The data hold roughly 100,000 clones, with roughly 10% observed a single time. The sample was PBMCs. The origin of the receptors is a middle-aged man in good health and CMV-seropositive. Each CDR3 is given with its conserved first and last residue. A D gene is named only where the DNA matches it firmly.

V: TRBV28
J: TRBJ2-7
D: TRBD1
CDR3: CASRSGGTGPHEQYF

V: TRBV7-9
J: TRBJ2-7
D: TRBD2
CDR3: CASSLNSGISSYEQYF

V: TRBV30
J: TRBJ2-7
D: NA
CDR3: CAWSRGRGYEQYF

V: TRBV29-1
J: TRBJ1-1
D: NA
CDR3: CSAGMSLEAFF

V: TRBV14
J: TRBJ2-7
D: TRBD2
CDR3: CASSPNGLAVLYEQYF

V: TRBV19
J: TRBJ2-3
D: TRBD2
CDR3: CASSPGAGGTDTQYF

V: TRBV9
J: TRBJ2-2
D: NA
CDR3: CASSVEEGNTGELFF

V: TRBV29-1
J: TRBJ1-1
D: NA
CDR3: CSVDRGSGNTEAFF

V: TRBV27
J: NA
D: NA
CDR3: CASSSTGIGYEQYF

V: TRBV19
J: TRBJ1-2
D: NA
CDR3: CASSSIGLGSPYGYTF

V: TRBV4-2
J: TRBJ2-7
D: NA
CDR3: CASSQGGNSYEQYF

V: TRBV5-1
J: TRBJ2-7
D: TRBD2
CDR3: CASSLVGRGNEQYF

V: TRBV30
J: TRBJ2-7
D: TRBD1
CDR3: CAGLGWGTGQGEQYF

V: TRBV2
J: TRBJ1-5
D: TRBD1
CDR3: CASSDSDRGYNQPQHF

V: TRBV6-1
J: TRBJ1-3
D: NA
CDR3: CASSEAGAGQGSGNTIYF

V: TRBV5-1
J: TRBJ1-6
D: TRBD1
CDR3: CASSPGQGGSPLHF

V: TRBV15
J: TRBJ2-1
D: TRBD1
CDR3: CATELGTGAEQFF

V: TRBV6-6
J: TRBJ1-1
D: NA
CDR3: CASSRRDTEAFF

V: TRBV5-1
J: TRBJ2-7
D: NA
CDR3: CASSAGGTTASYEQYF

V: TRBV19
J: TRBJ2-3
D: NA
CDR3: CASSIRGGASTDTQYF

V: TRBV18
J: TRBJ2-7
D: NA
CDR3: CASSPTSGTPYEQYF

V: TRBV27
J: TRBJ2-7
D: TRBD1
CDR3: CASRGQTVYEQYF

V: TRBV28
J: TRBJ2-1
D: NA
CDR3: CASSSGLPGEQFF

V: TRBV7-9
J: TRBJ2-7
D: TRBD2
CDR3: CASSPGLAGEQYF

V: TRBV28
J: TRBJ2-7
D: TRBD2
CDR3: CASSLRTSGNHEQYF

V: TRBV4-2
J: TRBJ2-1
D: TRBD2
CDR3: CASTRGGGAYNEQFF

V: TRBV7-9
J: TRBJ1-1
D: NA
CDR3: CASSPRGGRGGTEAFF

V: TRBV27
J: TRBJ2-7
D: NA
CDR3: CASSLEGGLLGEQYF

V: TRBV14
J: TRBJ2-3
D: NA
CDR3: CASSQYYGDTQYF

V: TRBV7-2
J: TRBJ1-5
D: NA
CDR3: CASSLKAKLPQHF

V: TRBV6-1
J: TRBJ2-1
D: TRBD1
CDR3: CASSEDGLDRGKQFF

V: TRBV10-2
J: TRBJ2-2
D: TRBD1
CDR3: CASEPGQENTGELFF

V: TRBV7-3
J: TRBJ2-7
D: TRBD2
CDR3: CASSLTGGPDEQYF

V: TRBV6-1
J: TRBJ2-5
D: NA
CDR3: CASRSVPTSQETQYF

V: TRBV28
J: TRBJ2-1
D: NA
CDR3: CASSLRLYEQFF

V: TRBV2
J: TRBJ1-4
D: TRBD1
CDR3: CASSNDRVDEKLFF

V: TRBV4-2
J: TRBJ2-7
D: TRBD2
CDR3: CASSHILRLAVAYEQYF

V: TRBV4-2
J: TRBJ2-1
D: TRBD2
CDR3: CASSQVGREAYNEQFF

V: TRBV6-5
J: TRBJ1-5
D: TRBD1
CDR3: CASSQDRGRQPQHF

V: TRBV6-5
J: TRBJ1-6
D: NA
CDR3: CASREPSSYNSPLHF

V: TRBV4-1
J: TRBJ2-3
D: NA
CDR3: CASSQDLRGRGSTDTQYF

V: TRBV7-2
J: TRBJ1-1
D: TRBD1
CDR3: CASSLGGAGGTEAFF

V: TRBV5-1
J: TRBJ1-2
D: NA
CDR3: CASSLGQPTYGYTF

V: TRBV19
J: TRBJ1-5
D: NA
CDR3: CASSIPTGLQPQHF

V: TRBV2
J: TRBJ2-3
D: TRBD1
CDR3: CASSDEQGATDTQYF

V: TRBV28
J: TRBJ2-7
D: TRBD1
CDR3: CASSTGTGYEQYF

V: TRBV5-1
J: TRBJ2-5
D: TRBD2
CDR3: CASSAAGTSGRPGETQYF

V: TRBV19
J: TRBJ1-5
D: TRBD1
CDR3: CASGSQGAGQPQHF

V: TRBV21-1
J: TRBJ2-3
D: NA
CDR3: CASSKGLAGDVHSTDTQYF

V: TRBV19
J: TRBJ1-3
D: NA
CDR3: CASSTDRGNTIYF

V: TRBV5-4
J: TRBJ2-2
D: NA
CDR3: CASSFQGANTGELFF

V: TRBV6-6
J: TRBJ1-1
D: NA
CDR3: CASSRYNTEAFF

V: TRBV6-1
J: TRBJ2-2
D: TRBD1
CDR3: CASSRDRGASGELFF

V: TRBV29-1
J: TRBJ2-7
D: TRBD1
CDR3: CSAGQGNYEQYF

V: TRBV12-5
J: TRBJ2-7
D: TRBD1
CDR3: CASARDRAYEQYF

V: TRBV19
J: TRBJ2-7
D: TRBD2
CDR3: CASSIGTSGEPSSYEQYF

V: TRBV30
J: TRBJ1-1
D: TRBD1
CDR3: CAWRDRGYTEAFF

V: TRBV28
J: TRBJ2-1
D: TRBD2
CDR3: CASNKAGRGEQFF

V: TRBV6-5
J: TRBJ1-4
D: NA
CDR3: CASSPSSNEKLFF